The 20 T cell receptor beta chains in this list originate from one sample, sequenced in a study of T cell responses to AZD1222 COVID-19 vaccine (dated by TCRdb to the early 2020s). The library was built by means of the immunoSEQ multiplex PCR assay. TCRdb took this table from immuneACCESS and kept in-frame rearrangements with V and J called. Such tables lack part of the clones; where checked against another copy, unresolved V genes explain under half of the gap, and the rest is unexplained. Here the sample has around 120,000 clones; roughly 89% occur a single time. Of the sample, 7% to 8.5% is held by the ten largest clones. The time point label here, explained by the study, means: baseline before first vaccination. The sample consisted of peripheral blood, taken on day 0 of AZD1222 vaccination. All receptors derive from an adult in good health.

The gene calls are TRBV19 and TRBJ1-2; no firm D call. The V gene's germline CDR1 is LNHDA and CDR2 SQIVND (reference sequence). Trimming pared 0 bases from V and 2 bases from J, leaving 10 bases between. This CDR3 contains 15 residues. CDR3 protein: CASSIDRAENYGYTF. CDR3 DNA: TGTGCCAGTAGTATAGATCGGGCGGAAAACTATGGCTACACCTTC.

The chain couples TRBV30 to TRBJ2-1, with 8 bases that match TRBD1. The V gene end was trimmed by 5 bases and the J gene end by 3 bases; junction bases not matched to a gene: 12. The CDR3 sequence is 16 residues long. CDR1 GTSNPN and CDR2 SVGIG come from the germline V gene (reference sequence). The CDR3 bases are TGTGCCTGGCATATGCCCGGGACAGGAGTCTACAATGAGCAGTTCTTC. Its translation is CAWHMPGTGVYNEQFF.

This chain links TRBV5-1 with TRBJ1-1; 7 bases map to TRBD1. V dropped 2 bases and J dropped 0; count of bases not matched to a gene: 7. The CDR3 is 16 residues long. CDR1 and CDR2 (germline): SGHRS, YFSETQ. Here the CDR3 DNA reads TGCGCCAGCAGCTTAAGGACAGGTTCAATGAACACTGAAGCTTTCTTT. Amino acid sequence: CASSLRTGSMNTEAFF.

CDR3 amino acids: CASSLGLAVIREQYF. CDR3 DNA: TGTGCCAGCAGCTTAGGCCTAGCGGTGATCCGGGAGCAGTACTTC. The chain combines TRBV7-2 with TRBJ2-7, with 7 bases aligning to TRBD2. There are 15 residues in the CDR3. V lost 1 base and J lost 7; bases outside the gene matches: 10. Germline assignment: CDR1 SGHTA and CDR2 FQGNSA.

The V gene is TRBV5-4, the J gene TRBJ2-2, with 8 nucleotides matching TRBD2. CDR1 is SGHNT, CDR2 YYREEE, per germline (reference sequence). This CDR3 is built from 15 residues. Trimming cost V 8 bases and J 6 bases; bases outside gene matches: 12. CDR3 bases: TGTGCCAGGGGGGGGCTAGCGGGTAGGGCCGGGGAGCTGTTTTTT. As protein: CARGGLAGRAGELFF. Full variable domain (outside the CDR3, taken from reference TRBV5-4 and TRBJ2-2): ETGVTQSPTHLIKTRGQQVTLRCSSQSGHNTVSWYQQALGQGPQFIFQYYREEENGRGNFPPRFSGLQFPNYSSELNVNALELDDSALYLCARGGLAGRAGELFFGEGSRLTVL.

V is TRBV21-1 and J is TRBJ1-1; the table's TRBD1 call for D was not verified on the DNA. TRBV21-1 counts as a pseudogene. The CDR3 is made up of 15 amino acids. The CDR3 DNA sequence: TGTGCCAGCAGCACCAGGACAGATACAAACACTGAAGCTTTCTTT. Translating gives CASSTRTDTNTEAFF.

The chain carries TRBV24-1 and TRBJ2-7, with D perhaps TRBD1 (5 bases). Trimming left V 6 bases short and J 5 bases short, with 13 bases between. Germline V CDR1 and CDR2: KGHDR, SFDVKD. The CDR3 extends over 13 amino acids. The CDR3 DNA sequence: TGTGCCACCAGTCGATCAGGGTATGACGAGCAGTACTTC. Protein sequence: CATSRSGYDEQYF.

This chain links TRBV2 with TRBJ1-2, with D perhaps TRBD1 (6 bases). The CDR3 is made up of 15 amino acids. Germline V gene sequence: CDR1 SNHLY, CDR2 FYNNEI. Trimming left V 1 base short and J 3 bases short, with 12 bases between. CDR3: CASSEERGRYYGYTF. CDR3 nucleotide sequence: TGTGCCAGCAGTGAAGAGCGGGGGCGTTACTATGGCTACACCTTC. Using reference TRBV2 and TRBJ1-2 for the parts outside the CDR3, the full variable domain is EPEVTQTPSHQVTQMGQEVILRCVPISNHLYFYWYRQILGQKVEFLVSFYNNEISEKSEIFDDQFSVERPDGSNFTLKIRSTKLEDSAMYFCASSEERGRYYGYTFGSGTRLTVV.

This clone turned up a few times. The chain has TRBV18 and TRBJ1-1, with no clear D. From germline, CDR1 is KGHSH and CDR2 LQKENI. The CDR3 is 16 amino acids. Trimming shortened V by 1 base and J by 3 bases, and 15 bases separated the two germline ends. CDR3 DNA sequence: TGTGCCAGCTCACCACTCCCCCCCGGGTACGACACTGAAGCTTTCTTT. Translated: CASSPLPPGYDTEAFF.

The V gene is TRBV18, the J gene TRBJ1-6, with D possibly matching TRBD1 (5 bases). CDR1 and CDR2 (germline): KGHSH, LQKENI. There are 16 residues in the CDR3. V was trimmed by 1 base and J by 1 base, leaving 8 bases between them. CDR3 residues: CASSPRAGSYNSPLHF. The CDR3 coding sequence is TGTGCCAGCTCACCACGGGCAGGGTCCTATAATTCACCCCTCCACTTT.

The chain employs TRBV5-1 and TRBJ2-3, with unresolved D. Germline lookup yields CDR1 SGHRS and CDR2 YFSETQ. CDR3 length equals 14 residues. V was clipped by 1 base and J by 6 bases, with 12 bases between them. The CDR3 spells CASSLLILGDTQYF. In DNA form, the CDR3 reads TGCGCCAGCAGCTTGCTTATATTAGGGGATACGCAGTATTTT. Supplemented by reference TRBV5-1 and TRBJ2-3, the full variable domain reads KAGVTQTPRYLIKTRGQQVTLSCSPISGHRSVSWYQQTPGQGLQFLFEYFSETQRNKGNFPGRFSGRQFSNSRSEMNVSTLELGDSALYLCASSLLILGDTQYFGPGTRLTVL.

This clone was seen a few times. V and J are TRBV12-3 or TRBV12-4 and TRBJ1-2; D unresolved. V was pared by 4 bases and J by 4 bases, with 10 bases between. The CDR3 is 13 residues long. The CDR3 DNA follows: TGTGCCAGCAGTTCCCAGGTTAGCTATGGCTACACCTTC. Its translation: CASSSQVSYGYTF.

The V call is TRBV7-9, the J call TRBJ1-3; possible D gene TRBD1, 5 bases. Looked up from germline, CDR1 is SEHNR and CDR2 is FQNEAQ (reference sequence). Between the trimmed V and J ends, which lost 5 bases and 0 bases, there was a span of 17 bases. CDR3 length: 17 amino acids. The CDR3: CASSRDGSVSSGNTIYF. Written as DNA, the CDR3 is TGTGCCAGCAGCCGGGACGGCTCGGTTAGCTCTGGAAACACCATATATTTT.

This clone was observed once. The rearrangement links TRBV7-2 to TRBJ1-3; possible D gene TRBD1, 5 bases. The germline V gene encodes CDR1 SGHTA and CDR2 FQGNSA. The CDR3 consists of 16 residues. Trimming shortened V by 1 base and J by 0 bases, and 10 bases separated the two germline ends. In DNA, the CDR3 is TGTGCCAGCAGCTTAGAGGGGACGATCTCTGGAAACACCATATATTTT. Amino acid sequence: CASSLEGTISGNTIYF.

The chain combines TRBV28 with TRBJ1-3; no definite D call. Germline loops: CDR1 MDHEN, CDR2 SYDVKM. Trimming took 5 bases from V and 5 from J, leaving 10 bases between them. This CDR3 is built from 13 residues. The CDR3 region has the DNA TGTGCCAGCAGTCCGCCGCGAAGAAACACCATATATTTT. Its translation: CASSPPRRNTIYF.

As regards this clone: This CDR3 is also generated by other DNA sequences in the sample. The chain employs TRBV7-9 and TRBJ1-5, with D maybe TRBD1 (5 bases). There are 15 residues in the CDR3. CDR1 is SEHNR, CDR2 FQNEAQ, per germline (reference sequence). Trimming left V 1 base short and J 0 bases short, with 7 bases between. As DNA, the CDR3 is TGTGCCAGCAGCTTAGGGGGCTATAGCAATCAGCCCCAGCATTTT. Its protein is CASSLGGYSNQPQHF.

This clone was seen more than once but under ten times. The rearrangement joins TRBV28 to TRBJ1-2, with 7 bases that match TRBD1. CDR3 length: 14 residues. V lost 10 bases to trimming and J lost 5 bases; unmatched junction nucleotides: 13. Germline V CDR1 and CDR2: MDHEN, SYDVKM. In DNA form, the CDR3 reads TGTGCCACCGGGACCGGGACAGCCTTTTATGGCTACACCTTC. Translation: CATGTGTAFYGYTF.

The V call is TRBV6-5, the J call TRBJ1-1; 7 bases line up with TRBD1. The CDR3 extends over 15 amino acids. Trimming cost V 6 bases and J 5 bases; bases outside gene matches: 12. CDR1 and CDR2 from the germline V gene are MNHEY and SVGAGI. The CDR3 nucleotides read TGTGCCAGCAGCCCCGGAAGGGGGCAGAGTACTGAAGCTTTCTTT. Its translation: CASSPGRGQSTEAFF.

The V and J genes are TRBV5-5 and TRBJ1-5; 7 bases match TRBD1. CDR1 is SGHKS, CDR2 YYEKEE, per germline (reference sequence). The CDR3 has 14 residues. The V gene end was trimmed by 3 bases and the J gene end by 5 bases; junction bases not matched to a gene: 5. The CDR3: CASSSGQPHQPQHF. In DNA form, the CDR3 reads TGTGCCAGCAGCTCGGGACAGCCCCATCAGCCCCAGCATTTT.

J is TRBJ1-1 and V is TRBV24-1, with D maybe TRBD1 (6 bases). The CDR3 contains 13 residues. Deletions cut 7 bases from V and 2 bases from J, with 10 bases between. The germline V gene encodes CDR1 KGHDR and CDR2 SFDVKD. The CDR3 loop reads CATSLTGNTEAFF. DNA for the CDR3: TGTGCCACCAGCTTGACAGGAAACACTGAAGCTTTCTTT.